This T cell receptor (beta chain) originates from a study of human T cells and chemical hapten exposure. Study overall: Alopecia areata, totalis or universalis affected patients, mainly female. General observations from the study: DPC sensitization produced no change in TCRs with frequency above 1 in 1000.

Ten or more counts support this clonotype. Its antigen is as yet unknown. Unique molecular identifiers were attached to individual cDNA molecules during library preparation. TCRdb re-analysed the RACE reads in MiXCR, keeping a single row per CDR3 protein. The data show about 37,000 distinct CDR3 sequences, with 5.5% to 7.5% seen just once and 9.1% held by the top ten. Time point of the sample: patch test 1, 2 weeks after DPC sensitization. Treatment given: therapeutic diphenylcyclopropenone sensitization with weekly scalp DPC. Unfractionated whole blood served as the source for total RNA extraction. Every donor had alopecia and was 18 to 70 years old; all were suitable for DPC. Trimming stripped 4 bases from V and 5 bases from J, with 15 bases between. CDR3 length equals 15 residues. The germline V gene has CDR1 SEHNR and CDR2 FQNEAQ (reference sequence).

The clonotype comes from a woman in her twenties or thirties with alopecia areata. Some clones in this sample may be carry-over from other donors' samples. The source was whole blood, collected in connection with sensitization to the hapten diphenylcyclopropenone (DPC). This chain connects TRBV7-9 to TRBJ2-1; perhaps D is TRBD1 or TRBD2 (5 bases each). The CDR3 sequence: CASSSPGTVNNEQFF. In DNA form, the CDR3 reads TGTGCCAGCAGCTCCCCCGGGACGGTCAACAATGAGCAGTTCTTC.